These 20 T cell receptor beta chains came from one sample sequenced in a study of beta chain features in type 1 diabetes. Their antigens remain unidentified. Study-wide points: All four CD4+ subsets from Type 1 diabetes patients carried moderately but significantly shorter TCRB CDR3s.

As every portion of the isolated RNA was reverse transcribed, the sequencing read expressed TCRB transcripts. TCRdb keeps only in-frame clones here, not all; method: immunoSEQ multiplex PCR. The repertoire holds hundreds of thousands of clones, with around 9.9% as singletons. Input material: naive CD4+ T cells from blood. These receptors came from a man between 25 and 39 years old with type 1 diabetes.

This clone was observed a few times. This sample also contains other DNA sequences that code for the same CDR3. The gene calls are TRBV2 and TRBJ1-2; no firm D call. V dropped 1 base and J dropped 5 bases, with 5 bases sitting between them. This CDR3 has 12 residues. The germline CDR1 and CDR2 sequences are SNHLY and FYNNEI. CDR3 amino acids: CASSEGGYGYTF. The CDR3 nucleotides are TGTGCCAGCAGTGAAGGAGGGTATGGCTACACCTTC.

This sequence joins TRBV19 and TRBJ1-1; D is uncertain. The CDR3 covers 11 residues. Looked up from germline, CDR1 is LNHDA and CDR2 is SQIVND (reference sequence). V was shortened by 7 bases and J by 7 bases, with 10 bases between the two germline ends. The CDR3 nucleotides are TGTGCCAGTAAATTACGGAGTGAAGCTTTCTTT. Translated: CASKLRSEAFF.

The gene calls are TRBV7-9 and TRBJ2-7; TRBD1 aligns across 7 bases. The trim removed 2 bases at V and 2 bases at J, leaving 3 bases unmatched. This CDR3 has 14 amino acids. Germline V lookup: CDR1 SEHNR, CDR2 FQNEAQ (reference sequence). The CDR3 region is CASSLRTGAYEQYF. CDR3 bases: TGTGCCAGCAGCTTACGGACAGGCGCCTACGAGCAGTACTTC.

The chain combines TRBV9 with TRBJ2-1; 7 bases match TRBD1. The CDR3 consists of 16 residues. The trim removed 3 bases at V and 7 bases at J, leaving 13 bases unmatched. CDR1 and CDR2 (germline): SGDLS, YYNGEE. The CDR3 protein is CASSASQGVVINEQFF. The CDR3 DNA reads as TGTGCCAGCAGCGCCTCCCAGGGGGTTGTGATTAATGAGCAGTTCTTC.

This clone was counted between two and nine times. V gene TRBV14 combines with J gene TRBJ2-1; TRBD2 aligns across 11 bases. There are 22 residues in the CDR3. Germline V gives CDR1 SGHDN, CDR2 FVKESK. J lost 0 bases, V lost 1 base, and 17 bases had no gene match. Here the CDR3 reads CASSQVLAGAPKWGSSYNEQFF. The CDR3 coding sequence is TGTGCCAGCAGCCAAGTACTAGCGGGGGCTCCTAAATGGGGGAGCTCCTACAATGAGCAGTTCTTC.

The J gene is TRBJ2-1, the V gene TRBV18; 7 positions match TRBD2. Germline trimming cut 0 bases from V and 2 bases from J; bases unmatched to any gene: 4. Germline CDR1 reads KGHSH; CDR2 reads LQKENI. The length of the CDR3 is 16 residues. CDR3 nucleotide sequence: TGTGCCAGCTCACCACCGACCGGGACTACCTACAATGAGCAGTTCTTC. This encodes CASSPPTGTTYNEQFF.

The rearrangement joins TRBV15 to TRBJ2-5, with D perhaps matching TRBD2 (5 bases). Trimming took off 2 bases at V and 1 base at J, with 11 bases between the two ends. Per germline, CDR1 LNHNV and CDR2 YYDKDF (reference sequence). The length of the CDR3 is 15 residues. In DNA form, the CDR3 reads TGTGCCACCAGCAGAACCAAGCGGATCCAAGAGACCCAGTACTTC. Translation: CATSRTKRIQETQYF.

This clone was detected only a few times. V and J are TRBV30 and TRBJ1-2; no reliable D call. CDR1 GTSNPN and CDR2 SVGIG come from the germline V gene (reference sequence). The CDR3 spans 13 residues. Trimming stripped 5 bases from V and 0 bases from J, with 10 bases between. The CDR3 loop reads CAWVNSANYGYTF. CDR3 nucleotide sequence: TGTGCCTGGGTAAATTCCGCTAACTATGGCTACACCTTC. The full variable domain, with the rest looked up from reference TRBV30 and TRBJ1-2, is SQTIHQWPATLVQPVGSPLSLECTVEGTSNPNLYWYRQAAGRGLQLLFYSVGIGQISSEVPQNLSASRPQDRQFILSSKKLLLSDSGFYLCAWVNSANYGYTFGSGTRLTVV.

This clone has more than one count but fewer than ten. This rearrangement joins TRBV2 to TRBJ2-7; TRBD2 might be the D (6 bases). The length of the CDR3 is 14 residues. Germline loops: CDR1 SNHLY, CDR2 FYNNEI. Trimming took off 6 bases at V and 3 bases at J, with 15 bases between the two ends. The CDR3 loop reads CASRWGEGDYEQYF. The CDR3 DNA follows: TGTGCCAGCAGGTGGGGGGAAGGGGACTACGAGCAGTACTTC.

The J gene is TRBJ2-5, the V gene TRBV18; perhaps TRBD1 as D (5 bases). Trimming took 2 bases from V and 1 from J, leaving 11 bases between them. This CDR3 spans 15 amino acids. From germline, CDR1 is KGHSH and CDR2 LQKENI. CDR3 in DNA: TGTGCCAGCTCACCAACTTGGACATTCCAAGAGACCCAGTACTTC. This translates into CASSPTWTFQETQYF.

This clone was found a few times. This rearrangement joins TRBV5-4 to TRBJ2-7; possibly TRBD1 for D (5 bases). The V end lost 6 bases, the J end lost 5 bases, and 15 bases lay between the germline ends. Germline CDR1 reads SGHNT; CDR2 reads YYREEE (reference sequence). The CDR3 contains 13 residues. The CDR3 bases are TGTGCCAGCAACCACCAGGGAAACGACGAGCAGTACTTC. It encodes CASNHQGNDEQYF.

The chain has TRBV6-6 and TRBJ1-5; no clear D gene. V was clipped by 10 bases and J by 6 bases, with 16 bases between them. Germline assignment: CDR1 MNHNY and CDR2 SVGAGI (reference sequence). The CDR3 extends over 13 amino acids. The CDR3 bases are TGTGCCACCTCGGGAAGGGAGGCTCAGCCCCAGCATTTT. The encoded protein is CATSGREAQPQHF.

This clone has a handful of counts. The CDR3 loop reads CASSWGQGQYYGYTF. CDR3 DNA: TGTGCCAGCAGCTGGGGACAGGGACAATACTATGGCTACACCTTC. The genes are TRBV7-3 and TRBJ1-2; 9 bases map to TRBD1. The CDR3 totals 15 residues. CDR1 is SGHTA, CDR2 FQGTGA, per germline. Losses at the gene ends were 4 bases for V and 3 bases for J; bases not matched to a gene: 6.

The chain employs TRBV29-1 and TRBJ2-3, with D possibly matching TRBD2 (6 bases). Germline CDR1 reads SQVTM; CDR2 reads ANQGSEA. V dropped 0 bases and J dropped 1 base, with 20 bases sitting between them. This CDR3 contains 18 residues. The CDR3 DNA follows: TGCAGCGTTGAAGAAAGGAATCGGAGGGTATGGGGCACAGATACGCAGTATTTT. The encoded protein is CSVEERNRRVWGTDTQYF.

This sequence joins TRBV29-1 and TRBJ2-7; D possibly corresponds to TRBD1 (6 bases). The CDR3 contains 13 residues. Trimming removed 5 bases at V and 6 bases at J, with 17 bases between. The germline CDR1 and CDR2 sequences are SQVTM and ANQGSEA. CDR3 region: CSVSVGRGGEQYF. The CDR3 nucleotides read TGCAGCGTTAGTGTAGGCAGGGGCGGCGAGCAGTACTTC.

This chain links TRBV30 with TRBJ1-2, with 9 bases identical to TRBD1. This CDR3 is built from 11 residues. Germline CDR1 is GTSNPN and CDR2 is SVGIG (reference sequence). Losses at the gene ends were 5 bases for V and 6 bases for J; bases not matched to a gene: 1. The CDR3 sequence: CAWGQGNGYTF. The CDR3 nucleotides read TGTGCCTGGGGACAGGGGAATGGCTACACCTTC.

V and J are TRBV10-2 and TRBJ2-3, with 10 bases that match TRBD2. The CDR3 sequence is 16 residues long. V lost 3 bases to trimming and J lost 5 bases; unmatched junction nucleotides: 8. Germline values: CDR1 WSHSY, CDR2 SAAADI. CDR3 region: CASSDGAGGLVDTQYF. In DNA, the CDR3 is TGCGCCAGCAGTGACGGAGCGGGGGGGCTTGTAGATACGCAGTATTTT.

The V and J genes are TRBV30 and TRBJ1-2, with D unclear. V was shortened by 8 bases and J by 6 bases, with 22 bases between the two germline ends. Germline-derived CDR1 and CDR2 are GTSNPN and SVGIG (reference sequence). This CDR3 is 14 amino acids long. The CDR3 loop is CASGLSIAFNGYTF. For the CDR3, the DNA is TGTGCCAGCGGACTGTCGATAGCCTTTAATGGCTACACCTTC.

This clone appeared a few times. This rearrangement joins TRBV30 to TRBJ1-2; tentative D call: TRBD1 (6 bases). The CDR3 consists of 13 residues. CDR1 is GTSNPN and CDR2 is SVGIG in the germline V gene (reference sequence). The V end was cut by 1 base, the J end by 7 bases, with 13 bases between. The CDR3 reads CAWSDNRVGGYTF. The CDR3 region has the DNA TGTGCCTGGAGTGATAACAGGGTCGGTGGCTACACCTTC.

The sample holds a few counts of this clone. The chain links TRBV7-8 to TRBJ2-1, with D unclear. Trimming stripped 2 bases from V and 8 bases from J, with 16 bases between. CDR3 length: 15 amino acids. CDR1 SGHVS and CDR2 FQNEAQ come from the germline V gene. CDR3 sequence: CASSLFGPMAYEQFF. CDR3 DNA sequence: TGTGCCAGCAGCTTATTTGGTCCCATGGCATATGAGCAGTTCTTC. The entire variable domain, with the rest obtained from reference TRBV7-8 and TRBJ2-1, is as follows: GAGVSQSPRYKVAKRGQDVALRCDPISGHVSLFWYQQALGQGPEFLTYFQNEAQLDKSGLPSDRFFAERPEGSVSTLKIQRTQQEDSAVYLCASSLFGPMAYEQFFGPGTRLTVL.